The 10 T cell receptor beta chains below all came from one sample that was sequenced in a study of blood T cell repertoires in COVID-19. TCRdb's copy holds only in-frame clones and misses some; the assay was immunoSEQ multiplex PCR. The sample holds approximately 130,000 clones; about four fifths are singletons and the top ten take approximately 9.1%. Input material: peripheral blood. The receptors were sampled from a woman aged 60-75 years with active or convalescent COVID-19.

V gene TRBV6-4 combines with J gene TRBJ2-2; the match to TRBD1 covers 9 bases. J was trimmed by 5 bases and V by 6 bases; bases with no gene match: 1. CDR3 length: 13 amino acids. The germline gives CDR1 MRHNA, CDR2 SNTAGT. CDR3 bases: TGTGCCAGCAGACAGGGGGCGACCGGGGAGCTGTTTTTT. It specifies CASRQGATGELFF.

To note about this clone: The sample has other DNA sequences that encode this CDR3 too. The rearrangement links TRBV24-1 to TRBJ2-2, with TRBD2 identical over 8 bases. The trim removed 1 base at V and 3 bases at J, leaving 0 bases unmatched. Germline CDR1 reads KGHDR; CDR2 reads SFDVKD. CDR3 length equals 15 residues. The CDR3 DNA follows: TGTGCCACCAGTGATTTAGCGGGGGACACCGGGGAGCTGTTTTTT. Translating gives CATSDLAGDTGELFF.

The chain links TRBV10-3 to TRBJ2-1; no reliable D call. This CDR3 comprises 15 residues. Germline CDR1 reads ENHRY; CDR2 reads SYGVKD. With 1 base removed from V and 6 bases from J, the gap between germline ends came to 13 bases. CDR3 DNA: TGTGCCATCAGTGAGTTCGCAGGTTTTTCCAATGAGCAGTTCTTC. It translates to CAISEFAGFSNEQFF.

J is TRBJ2-7 and V is TRBV29-1; a possible D gene is TRBD2 (6 bases). CDR3 length: 11 residues. Germline CDR1 and CDR2: SQVTM and ANQGSEA. V lost 6 bases to trimming and J lost 3 bases, with 9 bases between them. Written as DNA, the CDR3 is TGCAGCGTGGGGGACTTCTACGAGCAGTACTTC. As protein: CSVGDFYEQYF.

CDR3 residues: CASRKDRDYEQYF. The CDR3, as DNA: TGTGCCAGCAGGAAGGACAGAGACTACGAGCAGTACTTC. The chain has TRBV27 and TRBJ2-7; tentatively, D is TRBD1 (6 bases). The germline V gene has CDR1 MNHEY and CDR2 SMNVEV (reference sequence). V lost 6 bases, J lost 3 bases, and 12 bases lay in between. The CDR3 contains 13 residues.

This chain links TRBV19 with TRBJ2-2; 8 bases agree with TRBD2. The germline gives CDR1 LNHDA, CDR2 SQIVND (reference sequence). The ends lost 8 bases at V and 0 bases at J; junction bases unmatched: 5. This CDR3 contains 15 residues. The CDR3: CASRSGSANTGELFF. CDR3 sequence (DNA): TGTGCCAGTCGAAGCGGGAGCGCGAACACCGGGGAGCTGTTTTTT.

There are a few counts of this clone. This CDR3 reads CASSLRYEGFEQFF. The CDR3 DNA reads TGTGCCAGCAGCTTAAGGTACGAGGGTTTTGAGCAGTTCTTC. The J gene is TRBJ2-1, the V gene TRBV11-2, with D maybe TRBD2 (5 bases). The V gene's germline CDR1 is SGHAT and CDR2 FQNNGV. This CDR3 comprises 14 residues. V lost 2 bases and J lost 9, with 14 bases in between.

The J gene is TRBJ2-5, the V gene TRBV18; a weak D match, TRBD1 (6 bases). Germline-derived CDR1 and CDR2 are KGHSH and LQKENI. This CDR3 region has 13 residues. V shed 5 bases and J shed 6 bases, with 13 bases lying between them. The CDR3 coding sequence is TGTGCCAGCTCATCTAGACAGGCCCAGACCCAGTACTTC. Translating gives CASSSRQAQTQYF. The full variable domain, rest sourced from reference TRBV18 and TRBJ2-5, is NAGVMQNPRHLVRRRGQEARLRCSPMKGHSHVYWYRQLPEEGLKFMVYLQKENIIDESGMPKERFSAEFPKEGPSILRIQQVVRGDSAAYFCASSSRQAQTQYFGPGTRLLVL.

In this sample, this clone turned up a few times. V and J are TRBV12-3 or TRBV12-4 and TRBJ1-6; maybe TRBD1 (6 bases). The length of the CDR3 is 13 residues. The V end was cut by 4 bases, the J end by 8 bases, with 9 bases between. The CDR3 coding sequence is TGTGCCAGCAGTTGGAACAGGGATTCACCCCTCCACTTT. Protein sequence: CASSWNRDSPLHF.

The chain employs TRBV30 and TRBJ2-1; 9 nucleotides line up with TRBD2. CDR1 is GTSNPN, CDR2 SVGIG, per germline (reference sequence). The CDR3 consists of 17 residues. Losses at the gene ends were 3 bases for V and 5 bases for J; bases not matched to a gene: 14. CDR3 in amino acids: CAWRRALAGFLDNEQFF. In DNA form, the CDR3 reads TGTGCCTGGAGACGAGCTCTAGCGGGATTCTTGGACAATGAGCAGTTCTTC. Full variable domain (rest looked up from reference TRBV30 and TRBJ2-1): SQTIHQWPATLVQPVGSPLSLECTVEGTSNPNLYWYRQAAGRGLQLLFYSVGIGQISSEVPQNLSASRPQDRQFILSSKKLLLSDSGFYLCAWRRALAGFLDNEQFFGPGTRLTVL.